This passage covers 22 T cell receptor beta chains from one sample sequenced in a study of blood T cell repertoires in COVID-19. This table comes from immunoSEQ multiplex PCR, and its TCRdb copy is limited to in-frame clones, with some not included. The data hold 310,000 or so clones, with 70% to 90% observed a single time. Sequenced sample: PBMCs or T cells enriched from blood (not recorded which). The origin of the receptors is a woman between 35 and 50 years old who had recovered from COVID-19.

The chain employs TRBV7-6 and TRBJ2-5; D might be TRBD2 (6 bases). The CDR3 consists of 16 residues. From germline, CDR1 is SGHVS and CDR2 FNYEAQ. V was shortened by 0 bases and J by 0 bases, with 11 bases between the two germline ends. CDR3 region: CASSLATGAYQETQYF. The CDR3, as DNA: TGTGCCAGCAGCTTAGCAACGGGAGCGTACCAAGAGACCCAGTACTTC.

V is TRBV21-1 and J is TRBJ1-2; the table assigns TRBD1, which was not confirmed against the DNA. TRBV21-1 is a documented pseudogene. The CDR3 has 17 residues. CDR3 in amino acids: CASSKSRQGMGYYGYTF. In DNA form, the CDR3 reads TGTGCCAGCAGCAAATCGCGGCAGGGGATGGGGTACTATGGCTACACCTTC.

The V call is TRBV2, the J call TRBJ1-2, with a possible D match to TRBD1 (5 bases). The CDR3 is made up of 14 amino acids. Germline CDR1 and CDR2: SNHLY and FYNNEI. With 4 bases removed from V and 4 bases from J, the gap between germline ends came to 13 bases. The CDR3 DNA is TGTGCCAGCAGTGGGACATCCCAGGTCTATGGCTACACCTTC. Translation gives CASSGTSQVYGYTF.

This clone was picked up one time. The DNA of the CDR3 is TGTGCCATCAGTGAGGCGCGACAGGAAAAACTGTTTTTT. Translating it yields CAISEARQEKLFF. The genes are TRBV10-3 and TRBJ1-4; tentatively, D is TRBD1 (5 bases). The germline V gene has CDR1 ENHRY and CDR2 SYGVKD. V was trimmed by 2 bases and J by 8 bases, leaving 9 bases between them. This CDR3 comprises 13 residues.

V gene TRBV29-1 combines with J gene TRBJ1-4, with 7 bases lining up with TRBD1. With V trimmed by 5 bases and J by 2 bases, 8 bases remained unmatched. The CDR3 consists of 15 residues. Germline CDR1 and CDR2: SQVTM and ANQGSEA. Here the CDR3 reads CSVLLGQVTNEKLFF. The CDR3 DNA sequence: TGCAGCGTTCTACTCGGACAGGTGACTAATGAAAAACTGTTTTTT.

This clone was seen once. The CDR3 DNA reads as TGTGCCAGCAGCCACGAAACCGGGAAGTGGGACGAGCAGTACTTC. This encodes CASSHETGKWDEQYF. V is TRBV3-1 (or the pseudogene TRBV3-2) and J is TRBJ2-7, with D perhaps matching TRBD2 (5 bases). V shed 3 bases and J shed 5 bases, with 17 bases lying between them. The CDR3 is 15 residues long. Germline assignment: CDR1 LGHDT and CDR2 YNNKEL (reference sequence).

V gene TRBV7-9 combines with J gene TRBJ1-5; tentatively, D is TRBD1 (6 bases). V lost 5 bases to trimming and J lost 2 bases, with 13 bases between them. CDR1 SEHNR and CDR2 FQNEAQ come from the germline V gene (reference sequence). The CDR3 runs 15 residues. The chain's CDR3 is CASSPGDSGNQPQHF. The DNA for the CDR3 is TGTGCCAGCAGCCCAGGGGATTCGGGCAATCAGCCCCAGCATTTT. The full variable domain, its missing parts supplied by reference TRBV7-9 and TRBJ1-5, is DTGVSQNPRHKITKRGQNVTFRCDPISEHNRLYWYRQTLGQGPEFLTYFQNEAQLEKSRLLSDRFSAERPKGSFSTLEIQRTEQGDSAMYLCASSPGDSGNQPQHFGDGTRLSIL.

The chain recombines TRBV30 with TRBJ2-1; D is possibly TRBD1 (6 bases). Trimming removed 3 bases from V and 9 bases from J, with 18 bases in between. The germline CDR1 and CDR2 sequences are GTSNPN and SVGIG (reference sequence). The CDR3 loop spans 14 amino acids. DNA for the CDR3: TGTGCCTGGAGCGCGGTAGGCAGGGGTAGTGAGCAGTTCTTC. Protein sequence: CAWSAVGRGSEQFF.

V and J are TRBV28 and TRBJ1-4; D is perhaps TRBD1 (6 bases). V was cut by 4 bases and J by 5 bases, with 11 bases left in between. CDR1 is MDHEN and CDR2 is SYDVKM in the germline V gene. There are 14 residues in the CDR3. CDR3 in amino acids: CASSSTGENEKLFF. CDR3 nucleotides: TGTGCCAGCAGTTCGACAGGCGAGAATGAAAAACTGTTTTTT.

The chain links TRBV19 to TRBJ2-7; 7 bases fit TRBD1. CDR3 length: 15 amino acids. The ends lost 4 bases at V and 5 bases at J; junction bases unmatched: 11. Germline-derived CDR1 and CDR2 are LNHDA and SQIVND (reference sequence). As DNA, the CDR3 is TGTGCCAGTAGTACTCGACGGGACAGAGACGACGAGCAGTACTTC. It encodes CASSTRRDRDDEQYF.

This chain connects TRBV9 to TRBJ1-5; D is ambiguous. The V end was cut by 4 bases, the J end by 4 bases, with 15 bases between. From germline, CDR1 is SGDLS and CDR2 YYNGEE. The CDR3 consists of 15 residues. In DNA form, the CDR3 reads TGTGCCAGCAGCAAAGACATCCTACCGAATCAGCCCCAGCATTTT. Its protein product is CASSKDILPNQPQHF.

The chain combines TRBV11-3 with TRBJ1-6; D perhaps matches TRBD1 (6 bases). The CDR3 has 14 amino acids. Trimming pared 8 bases from V and 6 bases from J, leaving 14 bases between. The germline CDR1 and CDR2 sequences are SGHNT and YENEEA. CDR3 bases: TGTGCCAGCTCCCGAGGGGGGGCTAATTCACCCCTCCACTTT. Protein product: CASSRGGANSPLHF.

The chain combines TRBV7-2 with TRBJ2-1; TRBD1 matches 8 bases. The CDR3 loop spans 14 amino acids. The ends lost 4 bases at V and 4 bases at J; junction bases unmatched: 3. Germline CDR1 reads SGHTA; CDR2 reads FQGNSA. As DNA, the CDR3 is TGTGCCAGCAGCTCACGACAGGGGTACAATGAGCAGTTCTTC. It encodes CASSSRQGYNEQFF.

The genes are TRBV6-2 or TRBV6-3 and TRBJ2-7, with 7 bases aligning to TRBD1. The CDR3 has 14 amino acids. Germline CDR1 MNHEY, CDR2 SVGEGT. J was trimmed by 5 bases and V by 0 bases; bases with no gene match: 4. The CDR3 is CASSYSSRGNEQYF. DNA for the CDR3: TGTGCCAGCAGTTACTCGAGCAGGGGGAACGAGCAGTACTTC.

J is TRBJ2-5 and V is TRBV15, with D maybe TRBD2 (5 bases). The CDR3 has 13 residues. Germline-derived CDR1 and CDR2 are LNHNV and YYDKDF (reference sequence). The V end was cut by 8 bases, the J end by 3 bases, with 13 bases between. CDR3 sequence reads: CATQRGFEETQYF. CDR3 sequence (DNA): TGTGCCACCCAACGGGGATTCGAAGAGACCCAGTACTTC.

The chain recombines TRBV5-1 with TRBJ2-5; 8 bases fit TRBD1. CDR1 is SGHRS and CDR2 is YFSETQ in the germline V gene. The CDR3 runs to 14 residues. V shed 2 bases, J shed 5 bases, and the junction held 5 bases outside the gene matches. Written as DNA, the CDR3 is TGCGCCAGCAGCTTCCAGGGGGCAGGTGAGACCCAGTACTTC. Its translation is CASSFQGAGETQYF.

V gene TRBV12-5 combines with J gene TRBJ2-1; TRBD2 matches 14 bases. Per the germline V gene, CDR1 is LGHNT and CDR2 is FRNRAP. The CDR3 covers 16 residues. After removal of 4 bases from V and 4 bases from J, the junction contained 3 bases not matched to a gene. The CDR3 loop reads CASGSRLAGGYNEQFF. Written as DNA, the CDR3 is TGTGCTAGTGGTTCTCGACTAGCGGGGGGGTACAATGAGCAGTTCTTC.

A word on this clone: The same CDR3 arises from other DNA sequences in this sample as well. The chain couples TRBV28 to TRBJ1-3; D unresolved. V dropped 7 bases and J dropped 0 bases, with 7 bases sitting between them. Germline lookup yields CDR1 MDHEN and CDR2 SYDVKM. The CDR3 totals 13 residues. DNA of the CDR3: TGTGCCAGCATTCGGGGCTCTGGAAACACCATATATTTT. Translated: CASIRGSGNTIYF.

The gene calls are TRBV15 and TRBJ2-7; possible D gene TRBD2, 6 bases. The CDR3 has 15 residues. Trimming removed 5 bases from V and 7 bases from J, with 21 bases in between. Germline CDR1 is LNHNV and CDR2 is YYDKDF (reference sequence). Here the CDR3 DNA reads TGTGCCACCAGCTCCCGATCCTGGAACAGCGGGGAGCAGTACTTC. Its protein product is CATSSRSWNSGEQYF. Using reference TRBV15 and TRBJ2-7 for the parts outside the CDR3, the full variable domain is DAMVIQNPRYQVTQFGKPVTLSCSQTLNHNVMYWYQQKSSQAPKLLFHYYDKDFNNEADTPDNFQSRRPNTSFCFLDIRSPGLGDTAMYLCATSSRSWNSGEQYFGPGTRLTVT.

This rearrangement joins TRBV6-5 to TRBJ2-3; TRBD2 aligns across 7 bases. CDR1 and CDR2 (germline): MNHEY, SVGAGI. This CDR3 has 15 residues. With 6 bases clipped from V and 6 bases from J, the junction kept 12 bases outside the gene matches. The CDR3 is CASSSWGGEPDTQYF. The DNA of the CDR3 is TGTGCCAGCAGCTCCTGGGGGGGGGAACCCGATACGCAGTATTTT.

The chain employs TRBV7-8 and TRBJ2-7; weak D call: TRBD1 (5 bases). This CDR3 region has 17 residues. Trimming left V 3 bases short and J 2 bases short, with 20 bases between. Germline-derived CDR1 and CDR2 are SGHVS and FQNEAQ. The CDR3 DNA reads TGTGCCAGCAGCTTGGGCCAGGGCGTAGACCTCACCTACGAGCAGTACTTC. Translation gives CASSLGQGVDLTYEQYF.

This chain joins TRBV7-2 and TRBJ2-7, with D unclear. The CDR3 is 16 amino acids. In germline, CDR1 is SGHTA, CDR2 FQGNSA. Trimming stripped 1 base from V and 5 bases from J, with 18 bases between. The CDR3 here is CASSLVSPPSSHEQYF. For the CDR3, the DNA is TGTGCCAGCAGCTTAGTCTCTCCTCCGTCTTCCCACGAGCAGTACTTC.